A selection of T cell receptor beta chains follows, all from one sample in a study of T cells in Graves' hyperthyroidism and ophthalmopathy. TCRdb re-called the multiplex PCR reads with MiXCR, one entry per CDR3 protein. The sample records around 700,000 distinct CDR3 sequences, around a sixth being singletons. The source material was blood. The receptors come from a woman aged 50 to 65 with Graves' hyperthyroidism that later progressed to Graves' ophthalmopathy. Both conserved end residues are part of each CDR3. Fields, in order: D gene, J gene, clone size, V gene, CDR3 protein, CDR3 DNA. A D gene is named only where the DNA matches it firmly. Rows give clone size only sometimes, using once, few, many, or a class for an expanded clone.

d_call: TRBD1
j_call: TRBJ1-1
clone_size: many
v_call: TRBV3-1
cdr3_aa: CASSQDGQGITEAFF
cdr3_nt: TGTGCCAGCAGCCAAGACGGACAGGGGATCACTGAAGCTTTCTTT

d_call: NA
j_call: TRBJ2-2
clone_size: few
v_call: TRBV30
cdr3_aa: CAWSVLGGPYTGELFF
cdr3_nt: TGTGCCTGGAGTGTACTGGGGGGGCCTTACACCGGGGAGCTGTTTTTT

d_call: NA
j_call: TRBJ1-2
clone_size: many
v_call: TRBV3-1
cdr3_aa: CASSQGDYGYTF
cdr3_nt: TGTGCCAGCAGCCAAGGGGACTATGGCTACACCTTC

d_call: NA
j_call: TRBJ2-6
clone_size: NA
v_call: TRBV6-1
cdr3_aa: CASSSFFGASVLTF
cdr3_nt: TGTGCCAGCAGTAGCTTTTTTGGGGCCAGCGTCCTGACTTTC

d_call: TRBD2
j_call: TRBJ2-5
clone_size: few
v_call: TRBV7-2
cdr3_aa: CASSLPLAGGGETQYF
cdr3_nt: TGTGCCAGCAGCTTACCACTAGCGGGGGGCGGGGAGACCCAGTACTTC

d_call: TRBD1
j_call: TRBJ1-1
clone_size: NA
v_call: TRBV7-8
cdr3_aa: CASSTTGGVEAFF
cdr3_nt: TGTGCCAGCAGCACGACAGGGGGCGTGGAAGCTTTCTTT

d_call: NA
j_call: TRBJ2-1
clone_size: NA
v_call: TRBV7-3
cdr3_aa: CASSPRGGDYNEQFF
cdr3_nt: TGTGCCAGCAGCCCCCGTGGCGGCGACTACAATGAGCAGTTCTTC

d_call: NA
j_call: TRBJ2-5
clone_size: many
v_call: TRBV20-1
cdr3_aa: CSCWALPQETQYF
cdr3_nt: TGCAGTTGCTGGGCGTTACCCCAAGAGACCCAGTACTTC

d_call: NA
j_call: TRBJ2-3
clone_size: many
v_call: TRBV15
cdr3_aa: CATSREGSSTDTQYF
cdr3_nt: TGTGCCACCAGCAGAGAGGGGTCTAGCACAGATACGCAGTATTTT

d_call: TRBD1
j_call: TRBJ2-7
clone_size: NA
v_call: TRBV6-1
cdr3_aa: CASSERLQGSYERYF
cdr3_nt: TGTGCCAGCAGTGAAAGGCTACAGGGGAGCTACGAGCGGTACTTC

d_call: TRBD1
j_call: TRBJ1-5
clone_size: many
v_call: TRBV24-1
cdr3_aa: CATSGDRGQPQHF
cdr3_nt: TGTGCCACCAGTGGCGACAGGGGCCAGCCCCAGCATTTT

d_call: TRBD1
j_call: TRBJ2-5
clone_size: few
v_call: TRBV3-1
cdr3_aa: CASSQVTGAGGETQYF
cdr3_nt: TGTGCCAGCAGCCAAGTGACCGGGGCAGGGGGAGAGACCCAGTACTTC

d_call: NA
j_call: TRBJ2-5
clone_size: many
v_call: TRBV6-1
cdr3_aa: CASRARVQETQYF
cdr3_nt: TGTGCCAGCAGGGCACGAGTCCAAGAGACCCAGTACTTC

d_call: NA
j_call: TRBJ2-6
clone_size: NA
v_call: TRBV29-1
cdr3_aa: CSVEAEGANVLTF
cdr3_nt: TGCAGCGTTGAAGCGGAAGGGGCCAACGTCCTGACTTTC

d_call: NA
j_call: TRBJ1-1
clone_size: few
v_call: TRBV19
cdr3_aa: CASSMAVTEAFF
cdr3_nt: TGTGCCAGTAGTATGGCTGTCACTGAAGCTTTCTTT

d_call: NA
j_call: TRBJ1-2
clone_size: few
v_call: TRBV6-9
cdr3_aa: CASSWDGEYGYTF
cdr3_nt: TGTGCCAGCAGTTGGGACGGGGAGTATGGCTACACCTTC

d_call: NA
j_call: TRBJ1-2
clone_size: NA
v_call: TRBV15
cdr3_aa: CATSGRAGLYGYTF
cdr3_nt: TGTGCCACCAGCGGCCGGGCCGGCCTCTATGGCTACACCTTC

d_call: TRBD1
j_call: TRBJ2-1
clone_size: few
v_call: TRBV27
cdr3_aa: CASSFGTGTGEQFF
cdr3_nt: TGTGCCAGCAGTTTTGGGACAGGGACAGGTGAGCAGTTCTTC

d_call: TRBD2
j_call: TRBJ2-2
clone_size: few
v_call: TRBV19
cdr3_aa: CASTSSGVNTGELFF
cdr3_nt: TGTGCCAGCACGTCTAGCGGGGTGAACACCGGGGAGCTGTTTTTT

d_call: TRBD2
j_call: TRBJ2-3
clone_size: NA
v_call: TRBV15
cdr3_aa: CATGPRLASTDTQYF
cdr3_nt: TGTGCCACCGGCCCCCGACTAGCGAGCACAGATACGCAGTATTTT

d_call: TRBD2
j_call: TRBJ2-5
clone_size: NA
v_call: TRBV12-3/TRBV12-4
cdr3_aa: CASSLRGEAETQYF
cdr3_nt: TGTGCCAGCAGTTTACGGGGGGAGGCCGAGACCCAGTACTTC

d_call: NA
j_call: TRBJ2-2
clone_size: few
v_call: TRBV7-6
cdr3_aa: CASSSDMGGELFF
cdr3_nt: TGTGCCAGCAGCTCGGACATGGGTGGGGAGCTGTTTTTT

d_call: NA
j_call: TRBJ1-4
clone_size: many
v_call: TRBV7-2
cdr3_aa: CASSTVPGQTNEKLFF
cdr3_nt: TGTGCCAGCAGTACGGTGCCGGGACAAACTAATGAAAAACTGTTTTTT

d_call: TRBD1
j_call: TRBJ1-6
clone_size: few
v_call: TRBV20-1
cdr3_aa: CSALGQAGNNSPLHF
cdr3_nt: TGCAGTGCTCTAGGACAGGCGGGAAACAATTCACCCCTCCACTTT

d_call: TRBD1
j_call: TRBJ2-4
clone_size: many
v_call: TRBV30
cdr3_aa: CAWSDRGVPIQYF
cdr3_nt: TGTGCCTGGAGCGACAGGGGGGTCCCCATTCAGTACTTC

d_call: NA
j_call: TRBJ2-2
clone_size: few
v_call: TRBV27
cdr3_aa: CASSFLAPGTGELFF
cdr3_nt: TGTGCCAGCAGTTTTCTAGCCCCTGGCACCGGGGAGCTGTTTTTT

d_call: TRBD1
j_call: TRBJ2-1
clone_size: few
v_call: TRBV27
cdr3_aa: CASSPRDRGGNEQFF
cdr3_nt: TGTGCCAGCAGTCCCAGGGACAGGGGCGGTAATGAGCAGTTCTTC

d_call: TRBD1
j_call: TRBJ1-3
clone_size: NA
v_call: TRBV7-9
cdr3_aa: CASSGTGISGNTIYF
cdr3_nt: TGTGCCAGCAGCGGGACAGGGATCTCTGGAAACACCATATATTTT

d_call: NA
j_call: TRBJ2-7
clone_size: NA
v_call: TRBV19
cdr3_aa: CASSTSRPLLGEQYF
cdr3_nt: TGTGCCAGTAGTACTTCCCGTCCTTTGCTGGGCGAGCAGTACTTC

d_call: NA
j_call: TRBJ2-5
clone_size: many
v_call: TRBV24-1
cdr3_aa: CATSTPGNSETQYF
cdr3_nt: TGTGCCACCAGTACTCCAGGGAATTCAGAGACCCAGTACTTC

d_call: NA
j_call: TRBJ1-1
clone_size: many
v_call: TRBV12-3/TRBV12-4
cdr3_aa: CASSRGGGAFF
cdr3_nt: TGTGCCAGCTCGAGAGGCGGGGGTGCTTTCTTT

d_call: NA
j_call: TRBJ2-1
clone_size: few
v_call: TRBV20-1
cdr3_aa: CSARDPLGPGNEQFF
cdr3_nt: TGCAGTGCTAGAGATCCATTGGGGCCAGGTAATGAGCAGTTCTTC

d_call: NA
j_call: TRBJ2-7
clone_size: many
v_call: TRBV20-1
cdr3_aa: CSARGGQGRHEQYF
cdr3_nt: TGCAGTGCTAGAGGGGGGCAGGGAAGGCACGAGCAGTACTTC

d_call: TRBD2
j_call: TRBJ2-5
clone_size: many
v_call: TRBV4-1
cdr3_aa: CASSQEVGLAHQETQYF
cdr3_nt: TGCGCCAGCAGCCAAGAGGTAGGACTAGCGCATCAAGAGACCCAGTACTTC

d_call: TRBD1
j_call: TRBJ1-2
clone_size: many
v_call: TRBV18
cdr3_aa: CASSREDRGQLGYTF
cdr3_nt: TGTGCCAGCTCACGGGAGGACAGGGGGCAACTTGGCTACACCTTC

d_call: NA
j_call: TRBJ1-2
clone_size: many
v_call: TRBV18
cdr3_aa: CASSPAPPGAGYTF
cdr3_nt: TGTGCCAGCTCACCGGCTCCCCCCGGGGCTGGCTACACCTTC

d_call: NA
j_call: TRBJ1-5
clone_size: many
v_call: TRBV6-1
cdr3_aa: CASSESSGVQPQHF
cdr3_nt: TGTGCCAGCAGTGAATCGTCAGGGGTTCAGCCCCAGCATTTT

d_call: TRBD1
j_call: TRBJ1-4
clone_size: NA
v_call: TRBV20-1
cdr3_aa: CSASSPQGNNEKLFF
cdr3_nt: TGCAGTGCTAGTTCCCCACAGGGGAATAATGAAAAACTGTTTTTT

d_call: NA
j_call: TRBJ1-1
clone_size: many
v_call: TRBV18
cdr3_aa: CASLTGTDTEAFF
cdr3_nt: TGTGCCAGCTTAACAGGAACGGACACTGAAGCTTTCTTT

d_call: NA
j_call: TRBJ2-7
clone_size: NA
v_call: TRBV3-1
cdr3_aa: CASTSGTASSYEQYF
cdr3_nt: TGTGCCAGCACCTCCGGGACCGCAAGCTCCTACGAGCAGTACTTC

d_call: NA
j_call: TRBJ1-1
clone_size: few
v_call: TRBV2
cdr3_aa: CASIRRGGGTINTEAFF
cdr3_nt: TGTGCCAGCATCAGAAGGGGGGGCGGCACGATAAACACTGAAGCTTTCTTT

d_call: NA
j_call: TRBJ2-7
clone_size: NA
v_call: TRBV20-1
cdr3_aa: CSARDSSRGGPPYEQYF
cdr3_nt: TGCAGTGCTAGAGATTCCTCTAGGGGGGGCCCCCCGTACGAGCAGTACTTC

d_call: TRBD2
j_call: TRBJ2-5
clone_size: many
v_call: TRBV7-3
cdr3_aa: CASSFTSGGQETQYF
cdr3_nt: TGTGCCAGCAGCTTTACTAGCGGGGGGCAAGAGACCCAGTACTTC

d_call: TRBD2
j_call: TRBJ2-5
clone_size: NA
v_call: TRBV3-1
cdr3_aa: CASSLAGTMETQYF
cdr3_nt: TGTGCCAGCAGCCTGGCCGGGACTATGGAGACCCAGTACTTC